This T cell receptor (beta chain) was captured in a study of CD8 T cells in Susac syndrome. Overall study findings and caveats: The total CD8+ repertoires contained roughly 15 Susac-specific public clones, and the CD8+ TEMRA repertoires contained five.

Turning to this clonotype: What it recognizes is unknown.

CDR1 is LGHNA and CDR2 is YSLEER in the germline V gene. This CDR3 comprises 16 residues. Losses at the gene ends were 0 bases for V and 7 bases for J; bases not matched to a gene: 10. The study sequenced TCR beta in blood CD8+ and CD4+ T cells. cDNA came from about 0.51 to 1 ug RNA primed by random hexamers. Amplification of TCR beta CDR3 across 54 Vbeta and 13 Jbeta was performed with immunoSEQ multiplex PCR. TCRdb used MiXCR to reprocess the immunoSEQ multiplex PCR reads, holding one entry per CDR3 protein. The sample holds tens of thousands of distinct CDR3 sequences, approximately 93% seen once. The sequence came from a human donor with Susac syndrome. The sequencing input was CD8+ T cells from PBMCs. The chain combines TRBV4-3 with TRBJ2-7; TRBD2 matches at 9 bases. The CDR3 here is CASSQDWAGGLGEQYF. The CDR3 coding sequence is TGCGCCAGCAGCCAAGATTGGGCGGGAGGGTTGGGGGAGCAGTACTTC.